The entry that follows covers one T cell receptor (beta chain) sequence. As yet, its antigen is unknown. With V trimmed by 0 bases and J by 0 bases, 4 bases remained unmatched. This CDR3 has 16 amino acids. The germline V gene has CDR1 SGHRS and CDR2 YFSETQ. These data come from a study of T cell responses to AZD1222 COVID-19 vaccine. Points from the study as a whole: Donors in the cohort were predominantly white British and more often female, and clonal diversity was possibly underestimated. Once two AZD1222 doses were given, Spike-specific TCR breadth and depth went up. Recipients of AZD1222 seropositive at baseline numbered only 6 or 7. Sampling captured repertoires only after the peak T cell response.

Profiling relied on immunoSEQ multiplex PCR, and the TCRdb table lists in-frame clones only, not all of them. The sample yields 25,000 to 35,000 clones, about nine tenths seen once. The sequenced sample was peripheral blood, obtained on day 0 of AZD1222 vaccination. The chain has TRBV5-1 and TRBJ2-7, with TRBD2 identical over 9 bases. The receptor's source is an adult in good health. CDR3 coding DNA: TGCGCCAGCAGCTTGGATAGCGGGGGCTCCTCCTACGAGCAGTACTTC. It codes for CASSLDSGGSSYEQYF.